These 16 T cell receptor beta chains were all obtained from the same sample, sequenced in a study of T-cell memory formation after mild COVID-19. TCRdb processed the 5' RACE reads anew with MiXCR; each CDR3 protein has one entry. The sample holds fewer than 450,000 distinct CDR3 sequences, 20% to 25% seen once. The sequenced sample was PBMCs or a T cell subset sorted from them (not recorded which). The receptors derive from an adult woman who had mild COVID-19 (a few samples of this study predate the infection). Cell type and time point are not known.

V usage is TRBV5-1 and J usage is TRBJ2-5, with 10 nucleotides matching TRBD1. Germline CDR1 SGHRS, CDR2 YFSETQ. The ends lost 4 bases at V and 5 bases at J; junction bases unmatched: 8. This CDR3 contains 15 residues. The CDR3 DNA reads as TGCGCCAGCAGCGGGGGGACAGGGGCGAGGGAGACCCAGTACTTC. This gives the protein CASSGGTGARETQYF.

This clonotype turned up a few times. The genes are TRBV12-3 or TRBV12-4 and TRBJ2-3; a weak D match, TRBD2 (5 bases). V was cut by 3 bases and J by 1 base, with 8 bases left in between. This CDR3 has 14 amino acids. The CDR3 is CASSFEEGTDTQYF. Written as DNA, the CDR3 is TGTGCCAGCAGTTTTGAGGAGGGCACAGATACGCAGTATTTT.

V gene TRBV5-4 combines with J gene TRBJ2-1; 7 bases are a match to TRBD1. The CDR3 spans 13 residues. Germline V gives CDR1 SGHNT, CDR2 YYREEE (reference sequence). J gave up 3 bases and V 4 bases, and 1 base lay outside the gene matches. The CDR3 sequence is CASSNRGYNEQFF. The DNA of the CDR3 is TGTGCCAGCAGCAACAGGGGCTACAATGAGCAGTTCTTC.

V is TRBV29-1 and J is TRBJ2-1; 13 bases fit TRBD2. Trimming took 6 bases from V and 3 from J; bases not matched to a gene: 8. Germline values: CDR1 SQVTM, CDR2 ANQGSEA. There are 16 residues in the CDR3. DNA of the CDR3: TGCAGCGTCGGCACTAGCGGGAGGGCCTTCTACAATGAGCAGTTCTTC. Protein sequence: CSVGTSGRAFYNEQFF.

The chain links TRBV29-1 to TRBJ2-1; 8 bases align to TRBD2. Germline V gene lookup returns CDR1 SQVTM and CDR2 ANQGSEA. V gave up 4 bases and J gave up 9 bases; unmatched junction bases: 11. The CDR3 is made up of 14 amino acids. CDR3 in amino acids: CSVGLAGARGEQFF. CDR3 sequence (DNA): TGCAGCGTTGGCCTAGCGGGTGCCCGCGGTGAGCAGTTCTTC.

The chain joins TRBV4-2 to TRBJ2-2; D might be TRBD1 or TRBD2, each matching 5 bases. Per the germline V gene, CDR1 is LGHNA and CDR2 is YNFKEQ. The ends were cut back, 0 bases at V and 3 bases at J, with 20 bases in the middle. CDR3 length equals 19 residues. CDR3: CASSQDKGLAELYTGELFF. CDR3 DNA: TGTGCCAGCAGCCAAGATAAGGGGCTAGCCGAACTTTACACCGGGGAGCTGTTTTTT.

The V gene is TRBV18, the J gene TRBJ2-1; TRBD1 agrees at 9 bases. In germline, CDR1 is KGHSH, CDR2 LQKENI. Trimming at V came to 3 bases and at J to 9 bases, leaving 9 bases not matched to a gene. The CDR3 spans 15 residues. This CDR3 is CASSPTGQGKGEQFF. CDR3 nucleotides: TGTGCCAGCTCACCGACGGGACAGGGAAAGGGTGAGCAGTTCTTC. The complete variable domain, with remaining parts taken from reference TRBV18 and TRBJ2-1, reads NAGVMQNPRHLVRRRGQEARLRCSPMKGHSHVYWYRQLPEEGLKFMVYLQKENIIDESGMPKERFSAEFPKEGPSILRIQQVVRGDSAAYFCASSPTGQGKGEQFFGPGTRLTVL.

The chain has TRBV30 and TRBJ1-2, with D unclear. Per germline, CDR1 GTSNPN and CDR2 SVGIG (reference sequence). V shed 0 bases and J shed 7 bases, with 6 bases lying between them. CDR3 length: 11 amino acids. The CDR3 region has the DNA TGTGCCTGGAGTGTGGTAGGTGGCTACACCTTC. It is translated as CAWSVVGGYTF.

In this sample, this clonotype turned up a few times. This chain links TRBV19 with TRBJ2-2, with D perhaps matching TRBD2 (6 bases). The ends were cut back, 3 bases at V and 5 bases at J, with 22 bases in the middle. Germline V gene lookup returns CDR1 LNHDA and CDR2 SQIVND (reference sequence). CDR3 length equals 18 residues. The CDR3: CASSIRSAGTGRTGELFF. The CDR3 region has the DNA TGTGCCAGTAGTATTCGTTCGGCGGGAACAGGACGGACCGGGGAGCTGTTTTTT.

This chain connects TRBV7-2 to TRBJ2-3, with TRBD2 identical over 8 bases. The CDR3 loop spans 19 amino acids. CDR1 and CDR2 from the germline V gene are SGHTA and FQGNSA. With 2 bases clipped from V and 6 bases from J, the junction kept 19 bases outside the gene matches. CDR3 in amino acids: CASSLPSGADGRAPDTQYF. The DNA for the CDR3 is TGTGCCAGCAGCTTACCATCCGGGGCGGACGGGAGGGCCCCCGATACGCAGTATTTT.

This clonotype was counted a few times. V gene TRBV9 combines with J gene TRBJ2-2; TRBD2 matches 10 bases. Per the germline V gene, CDR1 is SGDLS and CDR2 is YYNGEE. This CDR3 region has 14 residues. The trim removed 6 bases at V and 7 bases at J, leaving 6 bases unmatched. CDR3 coding DNA: TGTGCCAGCACGCTAGCGGGAGTGGGCGGGGAGCTGTTTTTT. This codes for CASTLAGVGGELFF.

This clonotype was seen a handful of times. This rearrangement joins TRBV9 to TRBJ1-1; TRBD1 matches at 8 bases. From germline, CDR1 is SGDLS and CDR2 YYNGEE. This CDR3 contains 12 residues. Trimming took 4 bases from V and 7 from J; bases not matched to a gene: 3. The CDR3 bases are TGTGCCAGCAGCCCCGGGACAGGTGAAGCTTTCTTT. Translated: CASSPGTGEAFF.

The gene calls are TRBV5-1 and TRBJ2-5; D gene uncertain. With 0 bases removed from V and 4 bases from J, the gap between germline ends came to 10 bases. The CDR3 totals 14 residues. CDR1 and CDR2 (germline): SGHRS, YFSETQ. The CDR3 bases are TGCGCCAGCAGCTTGGTTACATTAGGAGAGACCCAGTACTTC. Translated: CASSLVTLGETQYF.

In this sample, this clonotype turned up many times. The rearrangement uses TRBV7-8 and TRBJ2-3; 9 bases map to TRBD2. V was pared by 1 base and J by 0 bases, with 8 bases of the junction left unmatched. The germline gives CDR1 SGHVS, CDR2 FQNEAQ. The CDR3 covers 18 residues. Written as DNA, the CDR3 is TGTGCCAGCAGCTTAGAGTGGCGGGGGGGATCTAGCACAGATACGCAGTATTTT. It is translated as CASSLEWRGGSSTDTQYF.

J is TRBJ2-7 and V is TRBV7-2; D is undetermined. V was cut by 1 base and J by 7 bases, with 11 bases left in between. The V gene's germline CDR1 is SGHTA and CDR2 FQGNSA. The CDR3 contains 13 residues. CDR3 DNA: TGTGCCAGCAGCTTAGGGTCAGGAACTGAGCAGTACTTC. Protein sequence: CASSLGSGTEQYF.

This clonotype has more than one count but fewer than ten. J is TRBJ2-6 and V is TRBV5-1; 11 nucleotides align to TRBD1. The CDR3 loop spans 17 amino acids. V dropped 3 bases and J dropped 4; count of bases not matched to a gene: 6. The germline CDR1 and CDR2 sequences are SGHRS and YFSETQ. CDR3 DNA sequence: TGCGCCAGCAGCTACGGGACAGGGGGAAGCGGGGCCAACGTCCTGACTTTC. Its protein product is CASSYGTGGSGANVLTF.